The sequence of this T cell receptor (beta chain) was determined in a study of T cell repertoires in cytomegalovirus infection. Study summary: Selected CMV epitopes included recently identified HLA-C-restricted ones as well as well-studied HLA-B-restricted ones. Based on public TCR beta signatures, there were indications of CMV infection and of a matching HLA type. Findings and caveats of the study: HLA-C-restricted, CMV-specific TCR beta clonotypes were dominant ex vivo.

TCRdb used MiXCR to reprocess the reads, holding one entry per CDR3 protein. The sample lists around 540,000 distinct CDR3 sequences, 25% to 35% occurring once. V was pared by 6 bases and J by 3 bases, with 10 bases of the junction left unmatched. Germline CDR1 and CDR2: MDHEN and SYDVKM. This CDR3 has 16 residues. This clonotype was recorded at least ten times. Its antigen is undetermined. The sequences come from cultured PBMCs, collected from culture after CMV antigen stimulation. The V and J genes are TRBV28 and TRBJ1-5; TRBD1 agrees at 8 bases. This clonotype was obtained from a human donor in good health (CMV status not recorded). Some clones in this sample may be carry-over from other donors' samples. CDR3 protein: CASRNPRDRYNQPQHF. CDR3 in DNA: TGTGCCAGCAGGAACCCCCGGGACAGGTACAATCAGCCCCAGCATTTT.